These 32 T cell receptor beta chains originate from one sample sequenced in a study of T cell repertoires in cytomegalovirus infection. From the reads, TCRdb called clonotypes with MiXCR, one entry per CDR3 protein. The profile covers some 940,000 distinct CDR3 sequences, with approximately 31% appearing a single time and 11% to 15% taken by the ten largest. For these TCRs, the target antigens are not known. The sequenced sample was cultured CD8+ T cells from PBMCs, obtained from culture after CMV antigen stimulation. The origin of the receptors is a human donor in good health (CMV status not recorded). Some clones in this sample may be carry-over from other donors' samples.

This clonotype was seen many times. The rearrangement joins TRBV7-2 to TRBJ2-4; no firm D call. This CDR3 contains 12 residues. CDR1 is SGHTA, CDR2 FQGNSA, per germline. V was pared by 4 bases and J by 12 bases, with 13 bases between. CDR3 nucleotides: TGTGCCAGCAGCTCTTACGGACCGGCTCAGTACTTC. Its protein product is CASSSYGPAQYF.

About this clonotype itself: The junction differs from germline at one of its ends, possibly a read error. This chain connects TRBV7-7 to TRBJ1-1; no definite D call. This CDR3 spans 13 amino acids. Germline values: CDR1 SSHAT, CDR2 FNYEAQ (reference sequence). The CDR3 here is CASSRYFGTEAFF. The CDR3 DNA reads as TGTGCTAGCAGCCGATACTTCGGCACTGAAGCTTTCTTT.

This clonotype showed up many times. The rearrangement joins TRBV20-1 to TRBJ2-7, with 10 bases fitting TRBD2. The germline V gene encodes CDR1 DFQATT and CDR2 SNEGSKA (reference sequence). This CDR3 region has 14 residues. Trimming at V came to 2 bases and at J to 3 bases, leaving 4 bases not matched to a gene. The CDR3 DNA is TGCAGTGCTAGACAAACTAGCGGGGACTACGAGCAGTACGTC. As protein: CSARQTSGDYEQYV.

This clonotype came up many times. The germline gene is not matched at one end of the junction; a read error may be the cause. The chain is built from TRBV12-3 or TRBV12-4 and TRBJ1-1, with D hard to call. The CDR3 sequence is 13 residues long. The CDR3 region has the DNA TGTGCCAGCAGTCCCCTAGGGAACGCTGAAGCTTTCTTT. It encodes CASSPLGNAEAFF.

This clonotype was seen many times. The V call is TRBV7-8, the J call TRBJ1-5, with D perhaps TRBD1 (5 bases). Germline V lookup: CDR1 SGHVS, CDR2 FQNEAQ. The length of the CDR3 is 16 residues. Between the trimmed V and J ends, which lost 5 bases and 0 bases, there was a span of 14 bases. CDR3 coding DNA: TGTGCCAGCAGCGCAGGACCTGGGGGTAGCAATCAGCCCCAGCATTTT. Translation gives CASSAGPGGSNQPQHF. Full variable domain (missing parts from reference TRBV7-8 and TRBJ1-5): GAGVSQSPRYKVAKRGQDVALRCDPISGHVSLFWYQQALGQGPEFLTYFQNEAQLDKSGLPSDRFFAERPEGSVSTLKIQRTQQEDSAVYLCASSAGPGGSNQPQHFGDGTRLSIL.

The CDR3: CASRGRADTYGYTF. The CDR3 DNA sequence: TGTGCCAGCAGGGGCCGGGCAGATACCTATGGCTACACCTTC. V and J are TRBV6-2 or TRBV6-3 and TRBJ1-2, with D hard to call. Germline CDR1 is MNHEY and CDR2 is SVGEGT. V was pared by 6 bases and J by 4 bases, with 15 bases between. The CDR3 runs 14 residues.

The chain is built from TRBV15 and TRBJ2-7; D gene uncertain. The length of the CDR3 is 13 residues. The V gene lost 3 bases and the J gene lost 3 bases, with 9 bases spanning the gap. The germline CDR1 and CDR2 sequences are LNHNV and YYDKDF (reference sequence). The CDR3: CATSRPGRYEQYV. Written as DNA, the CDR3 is TGTGCCACCAGCAGGCCTGGCCGCTACGAGCAGTACGTC.

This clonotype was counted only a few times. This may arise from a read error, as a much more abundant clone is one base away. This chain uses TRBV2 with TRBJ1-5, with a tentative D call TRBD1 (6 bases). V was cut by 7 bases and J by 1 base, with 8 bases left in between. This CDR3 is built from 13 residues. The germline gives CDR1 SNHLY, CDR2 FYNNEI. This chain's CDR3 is CASIQGSNQPQHF. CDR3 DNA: TGTGCCAGCATCCAGGGGAGCAATCAGCCCCAGCATTTT.

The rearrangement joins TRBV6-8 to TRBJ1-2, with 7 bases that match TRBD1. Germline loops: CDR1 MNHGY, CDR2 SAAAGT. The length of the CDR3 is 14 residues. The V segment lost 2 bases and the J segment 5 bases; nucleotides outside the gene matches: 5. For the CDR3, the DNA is TGTGCCAGCAGTTACGGCCAGGGGGAGTATGGCTACACCTTC. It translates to CASSYGQGEYGYTF.

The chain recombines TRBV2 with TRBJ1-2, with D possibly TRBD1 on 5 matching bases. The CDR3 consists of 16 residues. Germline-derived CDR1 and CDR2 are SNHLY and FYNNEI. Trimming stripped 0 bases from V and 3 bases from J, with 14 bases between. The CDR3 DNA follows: TGTGCCAGCAGTGAAGCGACGGACATCCCTCACTATGGCTACACCTTC. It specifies CASSEATDIPHYGYTF.

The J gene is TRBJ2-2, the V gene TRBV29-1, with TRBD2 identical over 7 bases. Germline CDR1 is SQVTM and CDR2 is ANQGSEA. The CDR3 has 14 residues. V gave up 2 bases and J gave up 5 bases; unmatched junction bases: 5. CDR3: CSVEHPAGTGELFF. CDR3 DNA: TGCAGCGTTGAACATCCAGCGGGGACCGGGGAGCTGTTTTTT.

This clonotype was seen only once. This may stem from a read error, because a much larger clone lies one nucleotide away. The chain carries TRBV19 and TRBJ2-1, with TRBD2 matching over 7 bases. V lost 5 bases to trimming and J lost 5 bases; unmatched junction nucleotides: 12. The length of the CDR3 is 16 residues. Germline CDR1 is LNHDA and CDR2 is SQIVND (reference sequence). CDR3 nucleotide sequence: TGTGCCAGTAGTGCGAGACTAGCCCTTGGTAACAATGAGCAGTTCTTC. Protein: CASSARLALGNNEQFF.

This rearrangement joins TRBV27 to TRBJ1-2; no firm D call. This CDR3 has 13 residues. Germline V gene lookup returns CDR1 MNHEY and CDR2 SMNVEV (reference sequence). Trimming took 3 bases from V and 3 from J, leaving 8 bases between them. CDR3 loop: CASSFTADYGYTF. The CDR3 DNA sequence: TGTGCCAGCAGTTTTACCGCGGACTATGGCTACACCTTC.

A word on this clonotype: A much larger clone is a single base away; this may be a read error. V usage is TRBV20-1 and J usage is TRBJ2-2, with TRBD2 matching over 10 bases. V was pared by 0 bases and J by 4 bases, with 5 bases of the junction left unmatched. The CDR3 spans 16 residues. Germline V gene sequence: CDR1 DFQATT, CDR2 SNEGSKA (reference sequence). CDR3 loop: CSAREVAGGPTGELFF. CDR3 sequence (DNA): TGCAGTGCTAGAGAAGTAGCGGGGGGCCCCACCGGGGAGCTGTTTTTT.

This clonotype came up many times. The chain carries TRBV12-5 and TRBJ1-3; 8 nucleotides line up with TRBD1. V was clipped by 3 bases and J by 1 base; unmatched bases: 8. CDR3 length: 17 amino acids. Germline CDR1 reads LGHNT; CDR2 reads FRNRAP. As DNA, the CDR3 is TGTGCTAGTGGTTTTACCCCGGGACAGGAATCTGGAAACACCATATATTTT. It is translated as CASGFTPGQESGNTIYF.

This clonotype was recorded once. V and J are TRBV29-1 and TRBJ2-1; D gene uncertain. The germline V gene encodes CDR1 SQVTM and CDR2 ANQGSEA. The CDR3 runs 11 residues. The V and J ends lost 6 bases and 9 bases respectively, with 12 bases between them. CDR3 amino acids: CSVPQRGEQFF. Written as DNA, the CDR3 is TGCAGCGTCCCCCAACGAGGTGAGCAGTTCTTC.

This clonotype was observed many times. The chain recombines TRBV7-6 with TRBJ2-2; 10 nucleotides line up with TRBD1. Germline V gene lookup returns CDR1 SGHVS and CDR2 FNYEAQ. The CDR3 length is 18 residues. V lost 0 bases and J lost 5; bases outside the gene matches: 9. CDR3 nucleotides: TGTGCCAGCAGCTTAGCGCGGGGACAGGGGCCTTCTACCGGGGAGCTGTTTTTT. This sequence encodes CASSLARGQGPSTGELFF.

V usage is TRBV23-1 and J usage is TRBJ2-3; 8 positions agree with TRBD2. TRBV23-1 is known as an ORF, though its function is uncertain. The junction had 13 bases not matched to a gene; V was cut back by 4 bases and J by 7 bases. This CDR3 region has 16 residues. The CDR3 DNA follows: TGCGCCAGCAGTCTCGTTCGCCGGGGGGGCGTCCATACGCAGTATTTT. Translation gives CASSLVRRGGVHTQYF.

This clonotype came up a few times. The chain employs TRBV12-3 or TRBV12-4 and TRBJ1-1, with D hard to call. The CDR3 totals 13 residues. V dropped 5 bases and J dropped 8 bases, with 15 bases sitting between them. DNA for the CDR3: TGTGCCAGCAGTCCGCCCGGGCCCTGGGAAGCTTTCTTT. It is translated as CASSPPGPWEAFF.

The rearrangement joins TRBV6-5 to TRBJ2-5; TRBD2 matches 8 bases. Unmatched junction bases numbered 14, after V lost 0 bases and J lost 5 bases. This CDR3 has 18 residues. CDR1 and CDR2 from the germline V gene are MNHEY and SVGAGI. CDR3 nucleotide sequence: TGTGCCAGCAGTTACTCGATTTCCACTAGCGGTAATTGGGAGACCCAGTACTTC. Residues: CASSYSISTSGNWETQYF.

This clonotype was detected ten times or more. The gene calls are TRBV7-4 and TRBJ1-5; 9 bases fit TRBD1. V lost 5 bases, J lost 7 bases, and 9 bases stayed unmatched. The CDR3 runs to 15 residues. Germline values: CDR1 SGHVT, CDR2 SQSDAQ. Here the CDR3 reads CASSLGQGEIQPQHF. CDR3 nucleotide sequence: TGTGCCAGCAGCCTGGGACAGGGTGAAATACAGCCCCAGCATTTT.

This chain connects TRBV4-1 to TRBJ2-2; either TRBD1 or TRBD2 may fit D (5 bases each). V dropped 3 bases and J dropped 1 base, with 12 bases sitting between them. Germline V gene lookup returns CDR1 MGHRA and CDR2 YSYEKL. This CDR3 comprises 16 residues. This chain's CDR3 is CASSQKTTGNTGELFF. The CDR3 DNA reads TGCGCCAGCAGCCAGAAGACTACAGGGAACACCGGGGAGCTGTTTTTT.

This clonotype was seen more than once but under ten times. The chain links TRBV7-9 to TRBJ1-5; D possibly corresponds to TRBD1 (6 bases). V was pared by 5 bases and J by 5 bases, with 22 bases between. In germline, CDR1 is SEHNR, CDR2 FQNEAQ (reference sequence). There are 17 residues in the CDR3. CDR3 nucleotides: TGTGCCAGCAGCGTCTTCCCCAGCAGGGGCCGGGATCAGCCCCAGCATTTT. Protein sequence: CASSVFPSRGRDQPQHF.

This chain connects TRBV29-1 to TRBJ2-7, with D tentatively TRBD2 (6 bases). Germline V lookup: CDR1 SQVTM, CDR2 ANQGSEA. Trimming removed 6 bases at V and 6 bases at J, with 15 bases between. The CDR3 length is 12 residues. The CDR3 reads CSVFLQGGEQYF. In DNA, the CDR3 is TGCAGCGTGTTCCTTCAGGGAGGCGAGCAGTACTTC.

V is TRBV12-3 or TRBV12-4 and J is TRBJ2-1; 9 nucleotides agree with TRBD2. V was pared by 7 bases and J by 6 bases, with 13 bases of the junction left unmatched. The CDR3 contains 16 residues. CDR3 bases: TGTGCCAGCAAGGCACAGGGGCGGGGGGGGTTCAATGAGCAGTTCTTC. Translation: CASKAQGRGGFNEQFF.

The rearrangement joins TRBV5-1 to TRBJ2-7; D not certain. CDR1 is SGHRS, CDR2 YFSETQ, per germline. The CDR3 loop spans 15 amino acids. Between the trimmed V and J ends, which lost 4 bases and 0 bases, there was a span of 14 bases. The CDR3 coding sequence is TGCGCCAGCAGCCTCGACTCCCCCCTCTCCTACGAGCAGTACTTC. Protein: CASSLDSPLSYEQYF.

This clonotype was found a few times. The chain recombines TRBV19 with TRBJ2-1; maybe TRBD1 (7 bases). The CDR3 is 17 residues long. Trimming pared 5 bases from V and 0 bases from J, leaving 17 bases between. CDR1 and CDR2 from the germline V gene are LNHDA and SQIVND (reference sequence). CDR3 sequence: CASSGGSGDSSYNEQFF. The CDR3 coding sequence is TGTGCCAGTAGTGGAGGTTCGGGGGACAGCTCCTACAATGAGCAGTTCTTC.

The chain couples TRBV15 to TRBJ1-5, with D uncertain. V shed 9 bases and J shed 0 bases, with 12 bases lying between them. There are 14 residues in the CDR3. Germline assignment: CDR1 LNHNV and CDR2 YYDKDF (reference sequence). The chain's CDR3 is CATSDRYSNQPQHF. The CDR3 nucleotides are TGTGCCACTTCAGATCGGTATAGCAATCAGCCCCAGCATTTT.

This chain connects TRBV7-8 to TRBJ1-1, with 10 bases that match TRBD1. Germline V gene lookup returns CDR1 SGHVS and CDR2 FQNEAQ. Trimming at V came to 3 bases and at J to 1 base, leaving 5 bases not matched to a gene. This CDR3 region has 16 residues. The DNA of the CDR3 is TGTGCCAGCAGCTTGGGGACAGGGGCCTGGAACACTGAAGCTTTCTTT. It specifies CASSLGTGAWNTEAFF. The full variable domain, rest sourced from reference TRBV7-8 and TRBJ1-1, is GAGVSQSPRYKVAKRGQDVALRCDPISGHVSLFWYQQALGQGPEFLTYFQNEAQLDKSGLPSDRFFAERPEGSVSTLKIQRTQQEDSAVYLCASSLGTGAWNTEAFFGQGTRLTVV.

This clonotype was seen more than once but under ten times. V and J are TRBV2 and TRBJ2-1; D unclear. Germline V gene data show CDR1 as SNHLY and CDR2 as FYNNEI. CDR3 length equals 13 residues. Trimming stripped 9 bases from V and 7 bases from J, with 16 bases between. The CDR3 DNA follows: TGTGCCAGTCGGGTCTCAATGTTGAATGAGCAGTTCTTC. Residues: CASRVSMLNEQFF. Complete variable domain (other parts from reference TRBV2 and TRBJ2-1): EPEVTQTPSHQVTQMGQEVILRCVPISNHLYFYWYRQILGQKVEFLVSFYNNEISEKSEIFDDQFSVERPDGSNFTLKIRSTKLEDSAMYFCASRVSMLNEQFFGPGTRLTVL.

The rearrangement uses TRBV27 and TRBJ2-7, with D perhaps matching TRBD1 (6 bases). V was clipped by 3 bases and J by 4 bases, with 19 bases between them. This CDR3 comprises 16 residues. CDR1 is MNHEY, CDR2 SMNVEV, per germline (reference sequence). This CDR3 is CASSFSGTLEGYEQYF. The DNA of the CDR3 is TGTGCCAGCAGTTTTTCCGGGACACTAGAGGGGTACGAGCAGTACTTC.

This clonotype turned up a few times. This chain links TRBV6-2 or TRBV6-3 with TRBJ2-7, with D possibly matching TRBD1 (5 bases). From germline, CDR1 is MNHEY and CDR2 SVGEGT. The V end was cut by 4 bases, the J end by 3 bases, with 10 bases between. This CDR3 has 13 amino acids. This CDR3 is CASSFDRHYEQYV. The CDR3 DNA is TGTGCCAGCAGTTTCGACAGACACTACGAGCAGTACGTC.